This T cell receptor (beta chain) was recorded in a study of T cells in narcolepsy. Study details: Donors had narcolepsy type 1 or type 2, or were healthy controls. Study-level points and caveats: Some memory CD4+ repertoires had no autoreactive clone sequences. Autoreactive HCRT-specific and TRIB2-specific clonotypes were marked in same-patient CSF-versus-blood CD4+ comparisons. Blood of same and different patients, but not healthy controls, reportedly held recurring autoreactive clonotypes.

A note on this clone: The antigen remains unidentified.

Profiled with immunoSEQ multiplex PCR; TCRdb holds only in-frame clones, not every one. The sample includes more than 30,000 clones, about 84% seen only once; the top ten take 1.3%. The CDR3 spans 14 residues. The ends were cut back, 0 bases at V and 6 bases at J, with 12 bases in the middle. Germline V gives CDR1 SGHTS, CDR2 YDEGEE. Sequenced material: CD45RA- memory CD4+ T cells from PBMCs. This chain links TRBV5-8 with TRBJ2-5; tentatively, D is TRBD1 (6 bases). The sequence was collected from a human donor with narcolepsy. In nucleotides, the CDR3 is TGTGCCAGCAGCTTGGACAGGGCCCCCCAGACCCAGTACTTC. This gives the protein CASSLDRAPQTQYF.